The 24 T cell receptor beta chains presented below share a single source sample, sequenced in a study of blood T cell repertoires in COVID-19. Produced via immunoSEQ multiplex PCR; TCRdb's table is partial and in-frame only. The sample has some 700,000 clones; 75% to 90% are singletons. Sequenced: peripheral blood. Source of these receptors: a woman aged 18-29 years with acute or convalescent COVID-19.

This chain connects TRBV5-1 to TRBJ2-7, with 10 bases lining up with TRBD1. The CDR3 length is 17 residues. Trimming at V came to 0 bases and at J to 2 bases, leaving 8 bases not matched to a gene. CDR1 and CDR2 from the germline V gene are SGHRS and YFSETQ. The CDR3 loop reads CASSLAPPGTGAYEQYF. The DNA of the CDR3 is TGCGCCAGCAGCTTGGCCCCCCCGGGGACAGGGGCCTACGAGCAGTACTTC.

The chain employs TRBV30 and TRBJ2-1; a weak D match, TRBD2 (5 bases). Trimming shortened V by 1 base and J by 6 bases, and 10 bases separated the two germline ends. This CDR3 spans 13 amino acids. Germline V gives CDR1 GTSNPN, CDR2 SVGIG (reference sequence). The CDR3 coding sequence is TGTGCCTGGAGTGGAGGACTTGGCAATGAGCAGTTCTTC. Translated: CAWSGGLGNEQFF.

The chain recombines TRBV15 with TRBJ1-1; 8 nucleotides align to TRBD1. The CDR3 is made up of 18 amino acids. Germline V gene data show CDR1 as LNHNV and CDR2 as YYDKDF (reference sequence). V was clipped by 0 bases and J by 3 bases; unmatched bases: 12. CDR3 region: CATSREILGTGGDTEAFF. In nucleotides, the CDR3 is TGTGCCACCAGCAGAGAAATACTAGGGACAGGAGGAGACACTGAAGCTTTCTTT.

This sequence joins TRBV5-1 and TRBJ1-2; TRBD1 aligns across 9 bases. CDR1 and CDR2 (germline): SGHRS, YFSETQ. The V segment lost 0 bases and the J segment 8 bases; nucleotides outside the gene matches: 5. This CDR3 comprises 14 residues. The CDR3 region is CASSLETGGRGYTF. In DNA, the CDR3 is TGCGCCAGCAGCTTGGAGACAGGGGGAAGGGGCTACACCTTC.

The chain couples TRBV12-5 to TRBJ1-1; 7 nucleotides match TRBD1. This CDR3 is built from 17 residues. CDR1 is LGHNT, CDR2 FRNRAP, per germline. Unmatched junction bases numbered 15, after V lost 2 bases and J lost 6 bases. CDR3 nucleotide sequence: TGTGCTAGTGGTTTGCCCCCAAACAGGGGAGGTTTGTCTGAAGCTTTCTTT. Protein product: CASGLPPNRGGLSEAFF.

This clone was counted at least ten times. The gene calls are TRBV4-1 and TRBJ1-5; D not certain. Germline V gives CDR1 MGHRA, CDR2 YSYEKL. The CDR3 loop spans 15 amino acids. V dropped 1 base and J dropped 2 bases, with 9 bases sitting between them. This CDR3 is CASSQGYGGNQPQHF. The CDR3, as DNA: TGCGCCAGCAGCCAAGGTTACGGGGGCAATCAGCCCCAGCATTTT.

The CDR3 loop reads CASSLYGQDTEAFF. The CDR3 bases are TGTGCCAGCAGCCTATACGGACAGGACACTGAAGCTTTCTTT. The V call is TRBV7-8, the J call TRBJ1-1, with 7 bases lining up with TRBD1. Germline trimming cut 5 bases from V and 3 bases from J; bases unmatched to any gene: 6. This CDR3 has 14 residues. Per the germline V gene, CDR1 is SGHVS and CDR2 is FQNEAQ.

This clone was counted many times. V usage is TRBV6-1 and J usage is TRBJ1-6; D ambiguous. CDR3 length equals 13 residues. V lost 1 base, J lost 9 bases, and 7 bases lay in between. CDR1 and CDR2 from the germline V gene are MNHNS and SASEGT. CDR3 in amino acids: CASSEERSSPLHF. In DNA form, the CDR3 reads TGTGCCAGCAGTGAAGAAAGGAGTTCACCCCTCCACTTT.

The chain carries TRBV14 and TRBJ1-2; D not resolved. The length of the CDR3 is 16 residues. Between the trimmed V and J ends, which lost 4 bases and 4 bases, there was a span of 19 bases. From germline, CDR1 is SGHDN and CDR2 FVKESK. The CDR3 spells CASSRQGGGRVYGYTF. The CDR3, as DNA: TGTGCCAGCAGCCGCCAAGGTGGCGGCCGGGTCTATGGCTACACCTTC.

This chain joins TRBV7-2 and TRBJ1-1; TRBD1 is a possible D gene (5 bases). V shed 5 bases and J shed 0 bases, with 13 bases lying between them. Per the germline V gene, CDR1 is SGHTA and CDR2 is FQGNSA. The CDR3 spans 15 residues. Here the CDR3 reads CASSVRQSMNTEAFF. The CDR3 DNA sequence: TGTGCCAGCAGCGTAAGACAGAGCATGAACACTGAAGCTTTCTTT.

The chain joins TRBV18 to TRBJ1-3, with D uncertain. The length of the CDR3 is 14 residues. V lost 0 bases, J lost 6 bases, and 9 bases lay in between. Germline CDR1 reads KGHSH; CDR2 reads LQKENI. Here the CDR3 reads CASSPPVAENTIYF. CDR3 sequence (DNA): TGTGCCAGCTCACCACCGGTAGCTGAAAACACCATATATTTT.

The V gene is TRBV7-2, the J gene TRBJ1-6, with 8 bases identical to TRBD1. Germline CDR1 and CDR2: SGHTA and FQGNSA. The trim removed 6 bases at V and 10 bases at J, leaving 14 bases unmatched. This CDR3 has 16 residues. This CDR3 is CASRRRTGKLGSPLHF. The CDR3 DNA reads TGTGCCAGCAGGCGGAGGACAGGGAAGTTAGGGTCACCCCTCCACTTT.

The V call is TRBV7-8, the J call TRBJ2-1, with 7 bases that match TRBD2. This CDR3 is 16 amino acids long. Per germline, CDR1 SGHVS and CDR2 FQNEAQ. With 2 bases clipped from V and 5 bases from J, the junction kept 9 bases outside the gene matches. CDR3 region: CASSLPHGTTNNEQFF. Here the CDR3 DNA reads TGTGCCAGCAGCTTACCCCACGGGACTACTAACAATGAGCAGTTCTTC.

CDR3 sequence (DNA): TGCGCCAGCAGCTTGGTCCAGGGGGACTCTGGAAACACCATATATTTT. As protein: CASSLVQGDSGNTIYF. The chain has TRBV5-1 and TRBJ1-3; 7 nucleotides agree with TRBD1. This CDR3 has 16 amino acids. Germline loops: CDR1 SGHRS, CDR2 YFSETQ. V gave up 0 bases and J gave up 0 bases; unmatched junction bases: 3.

This chain links TRBV4-1 with TRBJ1-6; 9 nucleotides agree with TRBD1. Germline trimming cut 6 bases from V and 9 bases from J; bases unmatched to any gene: 6. The CDR3 covers 14 residues. Germline lookup yields CDR1 MGHRA and CDR2 YSYEKL. In nucleotides, the CDR3 is TGCGCCAGCAGAAAACAGGGGGCACGTTCACCCCTCCACTTT. This encodes CASRKQGARSPLHF.

The chain employs TRBV7-3 and TRBJ2-3; 7 nucleotides agree with TRBD2. V trimming: 5 bases; J trimming: 2 bases; junction bases outside the gene matches: 7. The CDR3 runs 15 residues. Germline CDR1 and CDR2: SGHTA and FQGTGA. CDR3 nucleotides: TGTGCCAGCAGCCTAGTGGGGGGGTACACAGATACGCAGTATTTT. It translates to CASSLVGGYTDTQYF.

About this clone: The same CDR3 can be traced to other DNA sequences in this sample. The chain couples TRBV27 to TRBJ1-2; TRBD1 aligns across 8 bases. With 3 bases clipped from V and 11 bases from J, the junction kept 8 bases outside the gene matches. The CDR3 spans 13 residues. Germline CDR1 is MNHEY and CDR2 is SMNVEV (reference sequence). For the CDR3, the DNA is TGTGCCAGCAGTTTTCGGACAGGGCAGGGTTACACCTTC. This translates into CASSFRTGQGYTF.

In its sample, this clone was seen once. The chain carries TRBV7-7 and TRBJ2-2, with unresolved D. Germline V gene data show CDR1 as SSHAT and CDR2 as FNYEAQ (reference sequence). The CDR3 runs 16 residues. The V gene lost 1 base and the J gene lost 4 bases, with 13 bases spanning the gap. CDR3 region: CASSLEFPGSTGELFF. CDR3 coding DNA: TGTGCCAGCAGCTTAGAATTCCCCGGGTCCACCGGGGAGCTGTTTTTT.

The CDR3 sequence: CASSPRTMNTEAFF. In DNA, the CDR3 is TGTGCCAGCAGCCCGAGGACAATGAACACTGAAGCTTTCTTT. This chain connects TRBV9 to TRBJ1-1, with D possibly matching TRBD1 (5 bases). This CDR3 is 14 amino acids long. Germline CDR1 is SGDLS and CDR2 is YYNGEE. The germline V and J ends were trimmed by 4 bases and 0 bases, with 10 bases remaining between them. The full variable domain, with the rest looked up from reference TRBV9 and TRBJ1-1, is DSGVTQTPKHLITATGQRVTLRCSPRSGDLSVYWYQQSLDQGLQFLIQYYNGEERAKGNILERFSAQQFPDLHSELNLSSLELGDSALYFCASSPRTMNTEAFFGQGTRLTVV.

This clone was detected a few times. The rearrangement uses TRBV12-5 and TRBJ1-2, with 7 bases lining up with TRBD1. Germline V gene lookup returns CDR1 LGHNT and CDR2 FRNRAP. The CDR3 loop spans 18 amino acids. After removal of 2 bases from V and 5 bases from J, the junction contained 17 bases not matched to a gene. CDR3 residues: CASGLPRQGETANYGYTF. CDR3 in DNA: TGTGCTAGTGGTTTGCCCCGACAGGGTGAGACCGCCAATTATGGCTACACCTTC.

This clone was seen a handful of times. The chain is built from TRBV6-5 and TRBJ1-2, with D possibly matching TRBD1 (5 bases). CDR3 length: 12 residues. From germline, CDR1 is MNHEY and CDR2 SVGAGI. The V end was cut by 7 bases, the J end by 8 bases, with 14 bases between. CDR3 sequence reads: CASKSPGRGYTF. For the CDR3, the DNA is TGTGCCAGCAAGTCCCCAGGGCGGGGCTACACCTTC.

The rearrangement links TRBV9 to TRBJ1-1; 10 bases are a match to TRBD1. The V gene end was trimmed by 5 bases and the J gene end by 8 bases; junction bases not matched to a gene: 12. The CDR3 loop spans 15 amino acids. Germline loops: CDR1 SGDLS, CDR2 YYNGEE. In DNA form, the CDR3 reads TGTGCCAGCAGAAAAGGGGGACAGGGGATGGCGGAAGCTTTCTTT. It codes for CASRKGGQGMAEAFF. The variable domain in full, completed from reference TRBV9 and TRBJ1-1, reads DSGVTQTPKHLITATGQRVTLRCSPRSGDLSVYWYQQSLDQGLQFLIQYYNGEERAKGNILERFSAQQFPDLHSELNLSSLELGDSALYFCASRKGGQGMAEAFFGQGTRLTVV.

The chain employs TRBV20-1 and TRBJ1-6, with TRBD1 matching over 10 bases. The length of the CDR3 is 16 residues. The junction had 9 bases not matched to a gene; V was cut back by 3 bases and J by 7 bases. Germline loops: CDR1 DFQATT, CDR2 SNEGSKA (reference sequence). CDR3 amino acids: CSASFGDRGYNSPLHF. Written as DNA, the CDR3 is TGCAGTGCTAGTTTTGGGGACAGGGGATACAATTCACCCCTCCACTTT.

The chain links TRBV5-1 to TRBJ2-7, with 7 bases aligning to TRBD2. Germline V lookup: CDR1 SGHRS, CDR2 YFSETQ. CDR3 length equals 15 residues. Trimming took 4 bases from V and 2 from J; bases not matched to a gene: 9. CDR3 sequence (DNA): TGCGCCAGCAGCCTCTCGCGGGGGTTCCCCTACGAGCAGTACTTC. Its translation: CASSLSRGFPYEQYF.